This T cell receptor beta chain came from a study of cytomegalovirus exposure and HLA in healthy donors. Study in general: Sequencing of 150 million to 200 million T cells in an earlier analysis found around 120 million unique TCR beta sequences. Tens of millions of unique TCRs from HLA-typed donors made up an early data release. General study findings and limits: Earlier analysis found most TCR beta V segments productive about 87% or about 30% of the time.

Amplification used 60 Vbeta primers and 13 Jbeta primers. Produced via immunoSEQ multiplex PCR; TCRdb's table is partial and in-frame only. The sample lists fewer than 120,000 clones, approximately 79% occurring once. Of note for this clone: Its antigen is currently unknown.

The J segment lost 6 bases and the V segment lost 2 bases, leaving 6 bases of the junction unmatched. This CDR3 region has 14 residues. Germline V gene sequence: CDR1 LGHNA, CDR2 YNFKEQ. The sequence was obtained from a man aged 25 to 45 in good health and CMV-seropositive. This chain links TRBV4-2 with TRBJ1-2; 7 nucleotides line up with TRBD1. The sequenced sample was PBMCs. The chain's CDR3 is CASSQPDRDDGYTF. The CDR3 region has the DNA TGTGCCAGCAGCCAACCCGACAGGGACGATGGCTACACCTTC.